These 3 T cell receptor beta chains were sequenced from one sample in a study of blood T cell repertoires in COVID-19 (dated by TCRdb to the early 2020s). Library method: the immunoSEQ multiplex PCR assay. TCRdb retrieved this table from immuneACCESS and kept in-frame rearrangements only. Not all clones are present; in checked studies, unresolved V genes account for under half, and no reason is known for the remainder. The sample table lists 210,000 or so clones, 80% to 90% of them with a count of one. The ten largest clones take up approximately 5% of the sample. The sequenced material came from PBMCs or T cells enriched from blood (not recorded which). The receptors here all came from a woman aged 50 to 60 who had been exposed to COVID-19.

The chain joins TRBV28 to TRBJ1-1; a weak D match, TRBD1 (5 bases). Trimming took off 3 bases at V and 0 bases at J, with 8 bases between the two ends. Germline CDR1 reads MDHEN; CDR2 reads SYDVKM. The CDR3 length is 14 residues. Here the CDR3 DNA reads TGTGCCAGCAGTTTGCAGGGATTGAACACTGAAGCTTTCTTT. This codes for CASSLQGLNTEAFF.

The chain couples TRBV7-2 to TRBJ2-7; 10 bases are a match to TRBD2. This CDR3 region has 15 residues. The J segment lost 6 bases and the V segment lost 3 bases, leaving 8 bases of the junction unmatched. CDR1 and CDR2 from the germline V gene are SGHTA and FQGNSA. CDR3 sequence: CASSFLAGGHSEQYF. In DNA form, the CDR3 reads TGTGCCAGCAGCTTCTTAGCGGGGGGCCACTCCGAGCAGTACTTC.

The rearrangement uses TRBV21-1 and TRBJ2-5; TRBD2, the D gene given by the table, was not confirmed from the DNA. TRBV21-1 is annotated as a pseudogene. The CDR3 is made up of 11 amino acids. CDR3 sequence reads: CATTRQETQYF. The CDR3 DNA reads as TGTGCCACAACTCGGCAAGAGACCCAGTACTTC.